This T cell receptor beta chain appears in the sequencing data of a study of blood T cell repertoires in COVID-19. The table came from immunoSEQ multiplex PCR; TCRdb's copy has only in-frame clones and leaves some out. The data contain about 210,000 clones, roughly 94% of them seen just once; the ten biggest clones take up under 1.5%. The CDR3 contains 14 residues. Per germline, CDR1 SGHRS and CDR2 YFSETQ. Trimming cost V 0 bases and J 8 bases, with 14 bases left between them. The clonotype originates from a man in his thirties or forties with acute or convalescent COVID-19. Material: peripheral blood. The chain links TRBV5-1 to TRBJ1-2; D is perhaps TRBD1 (5 bases). CDR3 coding DNA: TGCGCCAGCAGCTTGGTCCAGGGAGGTTCGGGCTACACCTTC. Translating gives CASSLVQGGSGYTF.